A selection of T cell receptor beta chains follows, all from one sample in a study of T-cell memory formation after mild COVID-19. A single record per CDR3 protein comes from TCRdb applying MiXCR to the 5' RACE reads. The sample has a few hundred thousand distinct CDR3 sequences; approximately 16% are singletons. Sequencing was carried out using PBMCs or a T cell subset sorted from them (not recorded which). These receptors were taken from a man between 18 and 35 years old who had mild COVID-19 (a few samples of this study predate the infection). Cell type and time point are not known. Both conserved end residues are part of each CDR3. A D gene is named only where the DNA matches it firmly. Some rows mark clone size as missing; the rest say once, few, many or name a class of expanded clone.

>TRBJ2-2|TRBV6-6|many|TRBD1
TGTGCCAGCAGAACGGACAGGGGCAGAACCGGGGAGCTGTTTTTT
CASRTDRGRTGELFF
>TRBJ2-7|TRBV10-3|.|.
TGTGCCATCAGTGAGTTGGCAGGTTTCGACGAGCAGTACTTC
CAISELAGFDEQYF
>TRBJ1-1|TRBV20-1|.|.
TGCAGTGCCATGACAGTCACTGAAGCTTTCTTT
CSAMTVTEAFF
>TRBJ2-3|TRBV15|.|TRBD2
TGTGCCACCAGAAAAGTCGGGGGGGCGGGAGATACGCAGTATTTT
CATRKVGGAGDTQYF
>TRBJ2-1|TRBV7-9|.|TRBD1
TGTGCCAGCAGTTTTGACAGGGAATACAATGAGCAGTTCTTC
CASSFDREYNEQFF
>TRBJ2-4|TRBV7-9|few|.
TGTGCCAGCAGTCTGGGGACAACCATAGCCAAAAACATTCAGTACTTC
CASSLGTTIAKNIQYF
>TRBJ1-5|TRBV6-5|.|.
TGTGCCAGCAGTGTGGACAGACTAGGGGGACAGCCCCAGCATTTT
CASSVDRLGGQPQHF
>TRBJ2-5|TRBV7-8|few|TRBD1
TGTGCCAGCAGGTCCTCCGGGACAGTACAAGAGACCCAGTACTTC
CASRSSGTVQETQYF
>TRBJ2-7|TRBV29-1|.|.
TGCAGCGTTGAAGATCTCAAGGGATATGCCTACGAGCAGTACTTC
CSVEDLKGYAYEQYF
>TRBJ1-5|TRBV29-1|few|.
TGCAGCGTGGGGGACGGAATCAATCAGCCCCAGCATTTT
CSVGDGINQPQHF
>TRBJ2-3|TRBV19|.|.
TGTGCCAGCTCGATCAGCACAGATACGCAGTATTTT
CASSISTDTQYF
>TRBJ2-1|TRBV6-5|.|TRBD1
TGTGCCAGCGCACCCGGGACAGGGTACTACAATGAGCAGTTCTTC
CASAPGTGYYNEQFF
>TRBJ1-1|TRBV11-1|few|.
TGTGCCAGCAGCTCCCCGGGGTGGCCGAACACTGAAGCTTTCTTT
CASSSPGWPNTEAFF
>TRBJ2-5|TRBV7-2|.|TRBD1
TGTGCCAGCAGCGGAAGACAGGGCAGGGTGGGGACCCAGTACTTC
CASSGRQGRVGTQYF
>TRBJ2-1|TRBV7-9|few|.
TGTGCCAGCAGCTTCTCCCGGGACGTCTCCTACAATGAGCAGTTCTTC
CASSFSRDVSYNEQFF
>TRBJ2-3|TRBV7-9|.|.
TGTGCCGTATCCGGGGCCACAGATACGCAGTATTTT
CAVSGATDTQYF
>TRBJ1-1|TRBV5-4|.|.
TGTGCCAGCAGCCAACGCCTGGACAGATTAGAAGCTTTCTTT
CASSQRLDRLEAFF
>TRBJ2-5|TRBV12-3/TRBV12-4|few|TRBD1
TGTGCCAGCAGATCAACAGGGGAAAAGACCCAGTACTTC
CASRSTGEKTQYF
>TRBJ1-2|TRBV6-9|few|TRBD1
TGTGCCAGCAGTTGGCGGAGGGGACAGGGATCAGGCTATGGCTACACCTTC
CASSWRRGQGSGYGYTF
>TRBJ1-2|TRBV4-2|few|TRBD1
TGTGCCAGCAGCCAAGTCCCGGGACAGGGGGCGGGGGATGGCTACACCTTC
CASSQVPGQGAGDGYTF
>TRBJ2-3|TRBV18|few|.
TGTGCCAGCTCACCGAGCTCCCTGGACAGAAATACGCAGTATTTT
CASSPSSLDRNTQYF
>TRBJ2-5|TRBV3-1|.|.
TGTGCCAGCAGCCCGAGTGCACAAGAGACCCAGTACTTC
CASSPSAQETQYF
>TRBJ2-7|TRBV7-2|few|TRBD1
TGTGCCAGCAGCGCGGGACAGGGGCGTTACGAGCAGTACTTC
CASSAGQGRYEQYF
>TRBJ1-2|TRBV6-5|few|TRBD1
TGTGCCAGCGGACAGGGTCATGGCTACACCTTC
CASGQGHGYTF
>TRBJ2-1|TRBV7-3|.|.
TGTGCCAGCAGCTTAACACCCGGGACGCCTAACAATGAGCAGTTCTTC
CASSLTPGTPNNEQFF
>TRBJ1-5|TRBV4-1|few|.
TGCGCCAGCAGCTTAAGGGGCGGAGATCAGCCCCAGCATTTT
CASSLRGGDQPQHF
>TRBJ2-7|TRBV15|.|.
TGTGCCACCAGCAGAGTGGTCGGCCAGGGTGAGTCCTACGAGCAGTACTTC
CATSRVVGQGESYEQYF
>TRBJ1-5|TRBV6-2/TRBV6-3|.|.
TGTGCCAGCAGCACCTCCCCGCAGGGGAGCACCCAGCATTTT
CASSTSPQGSTQHF
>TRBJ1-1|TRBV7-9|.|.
TGTGCCAGCACCGTGATAATACTGAACACTGAAGCTTTCTTT
CASTVIILNTEAFF
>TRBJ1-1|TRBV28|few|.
TGTGCCAGCAGCACGCTCAAACTCAGGGGATGGGACACTGAAGCTTTCTTT
CASSTLKLRGWDTEAFF
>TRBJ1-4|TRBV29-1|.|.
TGCAGCGTTGGGGAGCCGCCCGGTGAAAAACTGTTTTTT
CSVGEPPGEKLFF
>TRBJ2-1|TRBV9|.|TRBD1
TGTGCCAGCAGCGCGTACCGGGACAGAAGCTCCTACAATGAGCAGTTCTTC
CASSAYRDRSSYNEQFF
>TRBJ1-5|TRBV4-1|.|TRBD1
TGCGCCAGCAGCCAAGATGCGACAGGGGGCTGGCAGCCCCAGCATTTT
CASSQDATGGWQPQHF
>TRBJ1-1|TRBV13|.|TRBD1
TGTGCCAGCAGCTTAGCACAGGGGGCATCTGAAGCTTTCTTT
CASSLAQGASEAFF
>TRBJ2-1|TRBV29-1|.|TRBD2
TGCAGCGTGGATAAGGGACTAGTGGGCAATGAGCAGTTCTTC
CSVDKGLVGNEQFF
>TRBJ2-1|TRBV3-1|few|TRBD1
TGTGCCAGCAGCGAGTGGGACAGGAATGAGCAGTTCTTC
CASSEWDRNEQFF
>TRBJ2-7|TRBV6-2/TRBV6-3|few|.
TGTGCCAGCAGTTACGAGTCCCCCGGACGGACTTTATCCTACGAGCAGTACTTC
CASSYESPGRTLSYEQYF
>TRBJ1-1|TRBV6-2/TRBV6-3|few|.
TGTGCCAGCAAGGAGTTCAGAAACACTGAAGCTTTCTTT
CASKEFRNTEAFF
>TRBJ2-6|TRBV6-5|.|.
TGTGCCAGCAGGATAAGTGGGTCCTCTGGGGCCAACGTCCTGACTTTC
CASRISGSSGANVLTF
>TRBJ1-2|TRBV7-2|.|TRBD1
TGTGCCAGCAGCTTAGAAGGGACAGCTTATGGCTACACCTTC
CASSLEGTAYGYTF
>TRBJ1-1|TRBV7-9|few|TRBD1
TGTGCCAGCAGCTCAGGACAGGGGGCTATTGACACTGAAGCTTTCTTT
CASSSGQGAIDTEAFF
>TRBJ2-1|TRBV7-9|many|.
TGTGCCAGCAGCTTCGGTCCAGGGGAGCAGTTCTTC
CASSFGPGEQFF
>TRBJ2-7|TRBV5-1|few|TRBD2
TGCGCCAGCAGCGCCGGGACTAGCGGAGCCTACGAGCAGTACTTC
CASSAGTSGAYEQYF
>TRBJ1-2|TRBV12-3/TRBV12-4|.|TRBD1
TGTGCCAGCAGTTTAGACAGGGGCCTTCGAGGCTACACCTTC
CASSLDRGLRGYTF
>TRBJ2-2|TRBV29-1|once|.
TGCAGCGTTCATAGGGTTGACACCGGGGAGCTGTTTTTT
CSVHRVDTGELFF
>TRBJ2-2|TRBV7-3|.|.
TGTGCCAGCGCCGAAAGGCCCGGGGAGCTGTTTTTT
CASAERPGELFF
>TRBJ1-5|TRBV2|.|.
TGTGCCAGCAGGGAAGCTGGACAGCCCCAGCATTTT
CASREAGQPQHF
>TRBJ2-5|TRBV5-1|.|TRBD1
TGCGCCAGCAGCCCATACAGGGGGCCTCGAGAGACCCAGTACTTC
CASSPYRGPRETQYF
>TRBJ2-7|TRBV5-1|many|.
TGCGCCAGCAGCTTGGTTCCGCAGCAGGGCGGCTACGAGCAGTACTTC
CASSLVPQQGGYEQYF
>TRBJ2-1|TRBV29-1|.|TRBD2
TGCAGCGTTGAAGAAGACCCCGGGGGGGGGGAGCAGTTCTTC
CSVEEDPGGGEQFF
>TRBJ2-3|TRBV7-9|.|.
TGTGCCAGCAGCCAAACAGGGGGAGGGGTGCCCACAGATACGCAGTATTTT
CASSQTGGGVPTDTQYF
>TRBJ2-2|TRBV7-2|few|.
TGTGCCAGCAGCTTAGATCTTGGGGGCGGACCCACCGGGGAGCTGTTTTTT
CASSLDLGGGPTGELFF
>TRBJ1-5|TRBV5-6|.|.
TGTGCCAGCAGCTTGGGGGGGACGTATACGCCCCAGCATTTT
CASSLGGTYTPQHF
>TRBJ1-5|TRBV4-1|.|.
TGCGCCAGCAGCCAAGTAGGGGTTTTACAGCCCCAGCATTTT
CASSQVGVLQPQHF
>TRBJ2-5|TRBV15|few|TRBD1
TGTGCCACCAGCATGGACAGGGGGATAAAGACCCAGTACTTC
CATSMDRGIKTQYF
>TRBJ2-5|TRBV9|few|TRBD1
TGTGCCAGCAGCCGATCCAGTGGACAGGGGGTAGTTGAGACCCAGTACTTC
CASSRSSGQGVVETQYF
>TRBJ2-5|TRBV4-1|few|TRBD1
TGCGCCAGCAGAGGGACTCGGGACAGGGGGCGAGAGACCCAGTACTTC
CASRGTRDRGRETQYF
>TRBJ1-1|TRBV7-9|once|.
TGTGCCAGCAGCTCTCAACCAGTTAACACTGAAGCTTTCTTT
CASSSQPVNTEAFF
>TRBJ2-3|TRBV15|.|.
TGTGCCACCAGCACCGGGCCTCCTCGCACAGATACGCAGTATTTT
CATSTGPPRTDTQYF